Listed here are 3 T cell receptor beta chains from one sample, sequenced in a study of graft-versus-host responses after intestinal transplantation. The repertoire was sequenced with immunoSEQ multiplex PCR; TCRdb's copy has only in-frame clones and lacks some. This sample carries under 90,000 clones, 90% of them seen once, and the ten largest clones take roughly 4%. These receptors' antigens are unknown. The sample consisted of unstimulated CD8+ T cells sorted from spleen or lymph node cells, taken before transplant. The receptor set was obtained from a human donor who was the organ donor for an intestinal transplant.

CDR3 nucleotide sequence: TGTGCCAGCAGCGTAGCACGGCAGGGGGCTAACACCGGGGAGCTGTTTTTT. Translating it yields CASSVARQGANTGELFF. The gene calls are TRBV9 and TRBJ2-2, with 8 bases fitting TRBD1. The germline gives CDR1 SGDLS, CDR2 YYNGEE. The CDR3 extends over 17 amino acids. The trim removed 0 bases at V and 2 bases at J, leaving 6 bases unmatched.

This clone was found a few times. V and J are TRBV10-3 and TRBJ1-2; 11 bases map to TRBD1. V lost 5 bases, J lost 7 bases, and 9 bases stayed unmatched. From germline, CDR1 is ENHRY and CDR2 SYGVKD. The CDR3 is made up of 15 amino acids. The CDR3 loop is CAISNILDRGPGYTF. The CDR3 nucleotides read TGTGCCATCAGTAACATCCTGGACAGGGGGCCTGGCTACACCTTC.

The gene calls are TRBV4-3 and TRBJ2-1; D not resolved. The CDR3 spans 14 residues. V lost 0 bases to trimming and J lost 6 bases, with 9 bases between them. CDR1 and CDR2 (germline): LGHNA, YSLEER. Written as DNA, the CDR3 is TGCGCCAGCAGCCAAGATCGACAACTCAATGAGCAGTTCTTC. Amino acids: CASSQDRQLNEQFF.